This TCR beta chain stems from a study of shared clonotypes between healthy human individuals. Study results and limitations: The study generally estimated greater richness for naive than memory subsets.

A note on this clone: The target antigen is unknown.

The germline CDR1 and CDR2 sequences are ENHRY and SYGVKD. V gave up 4 bases and J gave up 10 bases, with 16 bases separating them. This CDR3 comprises 14 residues. TCRdb's table, derived via immunoSEQ multiplex PCR, lists solely in-frame clones and lacks some. Among over a million clones listed, 65% to 75% were seen once. Sample: memory CD4+ T cells sorted from blood. Subset described: CD45RA-negative fraction. The gene calls are TRBV10-3 and TRBJ1-4; tentative D call: TRBD1 (5 bases). The receptor's source is a young man in good health. The DNA of the CDR3 is TGTGCCATCAGTGCCCTCACCCCGGGGGGAAAACTGTTTTTT. This gives the protein CAISALTPGGKLFF.